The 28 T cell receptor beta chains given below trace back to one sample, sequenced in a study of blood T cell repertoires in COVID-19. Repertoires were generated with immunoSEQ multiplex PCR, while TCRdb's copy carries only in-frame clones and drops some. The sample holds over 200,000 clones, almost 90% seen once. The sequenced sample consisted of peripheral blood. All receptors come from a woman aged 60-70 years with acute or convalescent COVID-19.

The CDR3 spells CASSHDASSGNTIYF. As DNA, the CDR3 is TGTGCCAGCAGCCATGACGCTAGCTCTGGAAACACCATATATTTT. This chain uses TRBV3-1 (or the pseudogene TRBV3-2) with TRBJ1-3; the D is unclear. The CDR3 is 15 residues long. Germline assignment: CDR1 LGHDT and CDR2 YNNKEL (reference sequence). The V end lost 3 bases, the J end lost 0 bases, and 9 bases lay between the germline ends.

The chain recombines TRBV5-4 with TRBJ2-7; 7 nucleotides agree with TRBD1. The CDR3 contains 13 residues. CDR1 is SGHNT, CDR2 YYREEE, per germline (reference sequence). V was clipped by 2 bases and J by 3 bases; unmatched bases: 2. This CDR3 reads CASSLYRGYEQYF. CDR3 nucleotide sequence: TGTGCCAGCAGCTTATACAGGGGCTACGAGCAGTACTTC. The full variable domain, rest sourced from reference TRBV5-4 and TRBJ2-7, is ETGVTQSPTHLIKTRGQQVTLRCSSQSGHNTVSWYQQALGQGPQFIFQYYREEENGRGNFPPRFSGLQFPNYSSELNVNALELDDSALYLCASSLYRGYEQYFGPGTRLTVT.

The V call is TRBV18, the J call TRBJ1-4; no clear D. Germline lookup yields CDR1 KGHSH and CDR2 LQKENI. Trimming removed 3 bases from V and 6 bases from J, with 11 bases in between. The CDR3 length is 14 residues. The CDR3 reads CASSPGREDEKLFF. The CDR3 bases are TGTGCCAGCTCACCGGGGAGGGAGGATGAAAAACTGTTTTTT.

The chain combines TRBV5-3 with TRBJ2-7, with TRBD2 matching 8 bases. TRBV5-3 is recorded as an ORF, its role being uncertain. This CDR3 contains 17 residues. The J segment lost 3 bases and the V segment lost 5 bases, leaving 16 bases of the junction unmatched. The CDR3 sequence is CARRVSDSAGTSYEQYF. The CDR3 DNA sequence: TGTGCCAGAAGGGTCAGTGACTCAGCCGGGACTAGCTACGAGCAGTACTTC.

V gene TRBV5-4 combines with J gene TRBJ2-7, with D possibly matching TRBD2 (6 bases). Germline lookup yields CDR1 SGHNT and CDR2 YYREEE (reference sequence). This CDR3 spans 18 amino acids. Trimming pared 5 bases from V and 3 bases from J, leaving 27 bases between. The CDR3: CASSTAGRRGTSYYEQYF. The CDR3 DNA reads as TGTGCCAGCAGTACCGCAGGTCGGCGAGGGACTTCTTACTACGAGCAGTACTTC. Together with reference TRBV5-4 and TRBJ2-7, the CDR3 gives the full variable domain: ETGVTQSPTHLIKTRGQQVTLRCSSQSGHNTVSWYQQALGQGPQFIFQYYREEENGRGNFPPRFSGLQFPNYSSELNVNALELDDSALYLCASSTAGRRGTSYYEQYFGPGTRLTVT.

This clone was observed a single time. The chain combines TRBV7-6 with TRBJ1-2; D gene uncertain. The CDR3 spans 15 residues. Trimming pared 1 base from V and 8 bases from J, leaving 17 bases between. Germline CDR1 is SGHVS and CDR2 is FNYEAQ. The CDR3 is CASSLDWGAYGGYTF. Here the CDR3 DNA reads TGTGCCAGCAGCTTAGACTGGGGAGCGTATGGAGGCTACACCTTC.

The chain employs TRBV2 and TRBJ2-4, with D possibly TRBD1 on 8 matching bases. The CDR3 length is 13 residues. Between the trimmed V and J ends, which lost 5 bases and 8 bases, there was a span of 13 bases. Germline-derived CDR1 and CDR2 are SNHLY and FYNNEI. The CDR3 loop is CASSRTGRDIQYF. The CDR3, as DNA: TGTGCCAGCAGTCGGACAGGGAGGGACATTCAGTACTTC.

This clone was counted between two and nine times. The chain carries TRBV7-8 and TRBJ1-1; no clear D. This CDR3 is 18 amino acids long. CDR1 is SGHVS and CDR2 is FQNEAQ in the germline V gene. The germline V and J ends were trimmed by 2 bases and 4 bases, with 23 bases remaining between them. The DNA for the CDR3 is TGTGCCAGCAGCTTAACCCCCGACGTAAGAGCGCGACCCACTGAAGCTTTCTTT. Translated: CASSLTPDVRARPTEAFF.

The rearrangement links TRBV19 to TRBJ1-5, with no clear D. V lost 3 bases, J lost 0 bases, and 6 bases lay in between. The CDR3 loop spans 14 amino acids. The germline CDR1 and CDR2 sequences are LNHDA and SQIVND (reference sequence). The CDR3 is CASSITGSNQPQHF. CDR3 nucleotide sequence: TGTGCCAGTAGTATTACGGGTAGCAATCAGCCCCAGCATTTT.

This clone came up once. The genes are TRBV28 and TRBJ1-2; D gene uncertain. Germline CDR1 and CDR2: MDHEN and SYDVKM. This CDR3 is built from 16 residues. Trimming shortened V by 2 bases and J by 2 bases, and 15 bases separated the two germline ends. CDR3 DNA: TGTGCCAGCAGTTTACGCAGTCGCCTTCACAACTATGGCTACACCTTC. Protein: CASSLRSRLHNYGYTF.

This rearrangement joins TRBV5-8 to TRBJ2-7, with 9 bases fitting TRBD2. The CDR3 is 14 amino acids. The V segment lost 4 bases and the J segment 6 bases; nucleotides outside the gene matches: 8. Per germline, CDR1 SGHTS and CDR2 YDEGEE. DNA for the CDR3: TGTGCCAGCAGCCCCGGACTAGCGTTCAGCGAGCAGTACTTC. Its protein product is CASSPGLAFSEQYF. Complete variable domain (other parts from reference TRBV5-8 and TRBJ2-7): EAGVTQSPTHLIKTRGQQATLRCSPISGHTSVYWYQQALGLGLQFLLWYDEGEERNRGNFPPRFSGRQFPNYSSELNVNALELEDSALYLCASSPGLAFSEQYFGPGTRLTVT.

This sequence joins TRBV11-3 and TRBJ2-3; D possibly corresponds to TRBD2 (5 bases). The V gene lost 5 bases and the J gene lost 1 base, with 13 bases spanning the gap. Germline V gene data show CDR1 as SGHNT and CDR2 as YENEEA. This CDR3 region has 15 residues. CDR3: CASSPRGIGTDTQYF. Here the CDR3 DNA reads TGTGCCAGCAGCCCCCGAGGGATTGGCACAGATACGCAGTATTTT.

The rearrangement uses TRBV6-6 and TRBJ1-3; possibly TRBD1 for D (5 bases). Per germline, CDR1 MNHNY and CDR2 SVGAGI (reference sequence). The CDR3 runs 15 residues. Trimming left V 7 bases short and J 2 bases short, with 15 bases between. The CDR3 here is CASNDIGVAGNTIYF. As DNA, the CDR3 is TGTGCCAGCAATGATATAGGGGTCGCTGGAAACACCATATATTTT.

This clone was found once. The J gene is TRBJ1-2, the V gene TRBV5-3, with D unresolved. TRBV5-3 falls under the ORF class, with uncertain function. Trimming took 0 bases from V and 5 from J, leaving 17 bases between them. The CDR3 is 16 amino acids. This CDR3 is CARSLAVFGEWYGYTF. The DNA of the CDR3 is TGTGCCAGAAGCTTGGCCGTATTTGGGGAGTGGTATGGCTACACCTTC.

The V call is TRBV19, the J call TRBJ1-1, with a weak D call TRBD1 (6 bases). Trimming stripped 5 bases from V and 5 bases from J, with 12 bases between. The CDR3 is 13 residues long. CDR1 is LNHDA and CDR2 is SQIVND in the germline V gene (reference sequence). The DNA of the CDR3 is TGTGCCAGTAGTTCCTTCAGGGGTACTGAAGCTTTCTTT. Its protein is CASSSFRGTEAFF.

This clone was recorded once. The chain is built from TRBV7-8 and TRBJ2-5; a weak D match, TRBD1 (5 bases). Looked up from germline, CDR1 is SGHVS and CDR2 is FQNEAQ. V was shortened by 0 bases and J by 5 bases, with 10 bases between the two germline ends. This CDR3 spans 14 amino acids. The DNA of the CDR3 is TGTGCCAGCAGCTTAGCGCCAGGGAAGGAGACCCAGTACTTC. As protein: CASSLAPGKETQYF.

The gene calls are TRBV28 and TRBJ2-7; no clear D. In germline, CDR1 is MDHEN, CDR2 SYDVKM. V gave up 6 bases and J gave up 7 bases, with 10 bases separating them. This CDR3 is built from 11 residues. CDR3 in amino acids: CASSSMREQYF. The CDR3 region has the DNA TGTGCCAGCAGCTCAATGCGGGAGCAGTACTTC.

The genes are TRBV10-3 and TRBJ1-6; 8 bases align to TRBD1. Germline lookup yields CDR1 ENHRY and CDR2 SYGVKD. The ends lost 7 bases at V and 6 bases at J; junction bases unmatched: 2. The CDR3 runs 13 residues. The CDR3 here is CAITGQGNSPLHF. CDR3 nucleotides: TGTGCCATCACCGGACAGGGTAATTCACCCCTCCACTTT.

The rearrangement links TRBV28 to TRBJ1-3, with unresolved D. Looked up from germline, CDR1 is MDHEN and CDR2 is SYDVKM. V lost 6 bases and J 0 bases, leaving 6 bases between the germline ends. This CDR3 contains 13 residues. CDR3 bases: TGTGCCAGCAGGTTGAGCTCTGGAAACACCATATATTTT. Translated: CASRLSSGNTIYF.

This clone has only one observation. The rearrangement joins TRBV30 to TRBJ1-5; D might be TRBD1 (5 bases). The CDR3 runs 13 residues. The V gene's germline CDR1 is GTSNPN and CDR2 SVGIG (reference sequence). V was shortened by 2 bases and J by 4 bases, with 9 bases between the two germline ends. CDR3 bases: TGTGCCTGGAGTAGGTCAGGGAATCAGCCCCAGCATTTT. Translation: CAWSRSGNQPQHF.

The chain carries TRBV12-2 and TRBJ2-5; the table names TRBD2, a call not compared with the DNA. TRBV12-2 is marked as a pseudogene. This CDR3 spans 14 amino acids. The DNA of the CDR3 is TGTGCAAGTCGCTCCGGGACTAGGGGAAAGACCCAGTACTTC. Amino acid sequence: CASRSGTRGKTQYF.

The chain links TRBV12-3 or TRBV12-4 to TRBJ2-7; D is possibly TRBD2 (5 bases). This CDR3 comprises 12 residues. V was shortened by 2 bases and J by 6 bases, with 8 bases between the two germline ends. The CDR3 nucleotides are TGTGCCAGCAGTTTATATAGCGTCGAGCAGTACTTC. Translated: CASSLYSVEQYF.

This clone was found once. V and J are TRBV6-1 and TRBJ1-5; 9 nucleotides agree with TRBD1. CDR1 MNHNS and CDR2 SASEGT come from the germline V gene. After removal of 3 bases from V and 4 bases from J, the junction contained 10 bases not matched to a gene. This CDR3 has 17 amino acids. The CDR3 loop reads CASSDTLGTGYNQPQHF. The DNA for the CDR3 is TGTGCCAGCAGTGACACCCTTGGGACAGGGTATAATCAGCCCCAGCATTTT.

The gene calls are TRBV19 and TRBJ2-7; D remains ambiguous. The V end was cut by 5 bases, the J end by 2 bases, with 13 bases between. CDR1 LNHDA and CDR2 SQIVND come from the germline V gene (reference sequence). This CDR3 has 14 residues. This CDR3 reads CASSVDGATYEQYF. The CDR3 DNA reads TGTGCCAGTAGTGTCGACGGAGCTACCTACGAGCAGTACTTC.

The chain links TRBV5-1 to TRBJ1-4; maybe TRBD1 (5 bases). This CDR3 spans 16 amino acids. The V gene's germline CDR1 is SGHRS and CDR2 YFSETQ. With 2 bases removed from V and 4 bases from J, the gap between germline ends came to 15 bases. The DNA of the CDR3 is TGCGCCAGCAGCTTTAGCGGGGCCACCGGTAATGAAAAACTGTTTTTT. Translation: CASSFSGATGNEKLFF.

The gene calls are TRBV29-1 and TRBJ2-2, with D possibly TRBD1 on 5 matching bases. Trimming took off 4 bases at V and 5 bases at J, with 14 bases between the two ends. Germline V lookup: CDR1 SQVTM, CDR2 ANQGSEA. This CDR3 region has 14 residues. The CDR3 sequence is CSVALAGRTGELFF. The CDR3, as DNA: TGCAGCGTTGCTCTGGCAGGGCGTACCGGGGAGCTGTTTTTT.

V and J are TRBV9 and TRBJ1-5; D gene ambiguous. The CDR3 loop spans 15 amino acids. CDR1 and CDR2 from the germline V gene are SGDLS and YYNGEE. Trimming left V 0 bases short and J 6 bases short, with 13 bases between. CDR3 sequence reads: CASSVGPADFQPQHF. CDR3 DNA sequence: TGTGCCAGCAGCGTAGGGCCCGCGGATTTTCAGCCCCAGCATTTT.

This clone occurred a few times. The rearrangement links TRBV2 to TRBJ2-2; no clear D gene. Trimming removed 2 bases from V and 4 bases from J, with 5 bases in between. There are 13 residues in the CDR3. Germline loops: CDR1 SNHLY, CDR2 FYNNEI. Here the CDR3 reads CASSEMATGELFF. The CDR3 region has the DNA TGTGCCAGCAGTGAAATGGCCACCGGGGAGCTGTTTTTT.